The text below deals with one T cell receptor (beta chain). Its antigen remains unknown. With 4 bases clipped from V and 2 bases from J, the junction kept 4 bases outside the gene matches. The CDR3 covers 15 residues. Germline V lookup: CDR1 LGHNA, CDR2 YNFKEQ. Two oligonucleotides, mixed equimolar, formed the beta constant-region primer covering TRBC1 and TRBC2. MiXCR was run by TCRdb on the UMI-ligation and nested PCR reads, yielding one entry per CDR3 protein. The table shows 77,000 or so distinct CDR3 sequences, with about an eighth occurring only once. The data were taken from a study of naive and memory T cell subsets. Study conclusions and caveats: Between naive and memory subsets, TCR abundance power law exponents differed.

The sequence was obtained from a human donor in good health. The V gene is TRBV4-2, the J gene TRBJ2-5, with 10 nucleotides matching TRBD2. Sequenced sample: central memory CD4+ T cells from blood. CDR3 amino acids: CASSPLAGGQETQYF. Here the CDR3 DNA reads TGTGCCAGCAGCCCCTTAGCGGGAGGTCAAGAGACCCAGTACTTC.